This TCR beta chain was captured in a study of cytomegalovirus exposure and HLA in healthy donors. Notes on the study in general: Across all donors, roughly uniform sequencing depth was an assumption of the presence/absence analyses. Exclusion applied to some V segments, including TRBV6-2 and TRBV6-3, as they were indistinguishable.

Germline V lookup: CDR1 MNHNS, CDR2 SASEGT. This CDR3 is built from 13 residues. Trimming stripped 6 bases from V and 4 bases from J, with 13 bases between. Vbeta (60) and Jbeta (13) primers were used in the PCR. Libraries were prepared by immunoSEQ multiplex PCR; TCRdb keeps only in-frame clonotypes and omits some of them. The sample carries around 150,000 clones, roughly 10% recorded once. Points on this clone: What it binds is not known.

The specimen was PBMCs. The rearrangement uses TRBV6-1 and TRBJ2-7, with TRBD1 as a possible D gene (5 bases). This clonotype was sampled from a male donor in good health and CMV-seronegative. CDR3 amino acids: CASRGLQGYEQYF. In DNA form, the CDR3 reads TGTGCCAGCAGGGGTCTCCAGGGTTACGAGCAGTACTTC.